The rows below give T cell receptor beta chains drawn from one sample of a study of T cells in Graves' hyperthyroidism and ophthalmopathy. In TCRdb, the multiplex PCR reads were re-called with MiXCR into one record per CDR3 protein. In the table there are around 360,000 distinct CDR3 sequences, roughly 15% of which are singletons. Sequences were obtained from blood. The receptor source for this set is a woman aged 55-70 years with Graves' ophthalmopathy. CDR3s include the opening cysteine and the closing phenylalanine or tryptophan. The D gene is left open where the match is weak. Size values are once, few and many counts, or a class for expanded clones, and some rows have none.

TRBJ2-1 TRBD2 TRBV24-1 16 few TGTGCCACCAGTGCCCCGGGGAGCGGGAGCTACAATGAGCAGTTCTTC CATSAPGSGSYNEQFF
TRBJ1-4 TRBD1 TRBV2 13 many TGTGCCAGCGTTGACAGGGTCAATGAAAAACTGTTTTTT CASVDRVNEKLFF
TRBJ2-2 TRBD2 TRBV7-9 15 many TGTGCCAGCAGCAAAACTAGCGGGGAGACCGGGGAGCTGTTTTTT CASSKTSGETGELFF
TRBJ1-2 NA TRBV6-1 13 few TGTGCCAGTACGACAGATATAAACTATGGCTACACCTTC CASTTDINYGYTF
TRBJ2-3 TRBD1 TRBV14 15 many TGTGCCAGCAGCCAGAGGACAGGGCGCACAGATACGCAGTATTTT CASSQRTGRTDTQYF
TRBJ2-5 NA TRBV11-2 15 many TGTGCCAGCAGCTTAGATCAGGGGCAGCAAGAGACCCAGTACTTC CASSLDQGQQETQYF
TRBJ2-2 TRBD2 TRBV15 17 many TGTGCCACCAGCGGCGAGGGACTAGCGGGAGTCACCGGGGAGCTGTTTTTT CATSGEGLAGVTGELFF
TRBJ2-7 NA TRBV20-1 14 many TGCAGTGCTATGCCCCCAAAGGGCTTACACGAGCAGTACTTC CSAMPPKGLHEQYF
TRBJ1-5 NA TRBV7-8 14 few TGTGCCAGCAGCTCACAAACAGGGAATCAGCCCCAGCATTTT CASSSQTGNQPQHF
TRBJ2-1 TRBD2 TRBV6-9 16 few TGTGCCAGCACCAGAAGCGGAATAGCGGGAGGAACTGGGCAGTTCTTC CASTRSGIAGGTGQFF
TRBJ2-2 NA TRBV6-5 16 many TGTGCCAGCAGTTACCAACCGGGTCTGGTTACCGGGGAGCTGTTTTTT CASSYQPGLVTGELFF
TRBJ2-2 TRBD2 TRBV5-5 19 many TGTGCCAGCAGCCGAACCGGGACTAGCGGGAGGGCCCACACCGGGGAGCTGTTTTTT CASSRTGTSGRAHTGELFF
TRBJ1-1 NA TRBV7-3 13 many TGTGCCAGCTCGGCACAGCCGAACACTGAAGCTTTCTTT CASSAQPNTEAFF
TRBJ1-3 NA TRBV3-1 13 NA TGTGCCAGCAGCGCCAGCTCTGGAAACACCATATATTTT CASSASSGNTIYF
TRBJ2-7 TRBD1 TRBV6-1 16 few TGTGCCAGCAGTCGCGACGTGGGACAGACGACCTACGAGCAGTACTTC CASSRDVGQTTYEQYF
TRBJ2-7 NA TRBV30 14 many TGTGCCTGGACCGCCGGAAGAAGGTCCTACGAGCAGTACTTC CAWTAGRRSYEQYF
TRBJ2-7 TRBD2 TRBV28 16 many TGTGCCAGCAGTTTATTGGGAGCTAGCGGGAATTACGAGCAGTACTTC CASSLLGASGNYEQYF
TRBJ2-7 NA TRBV20-1 14 many TGCAGTGCTAACCCGCGGGACCCCTTCCACGAGCAGTACTTC CSANPRDPFHEQYF
TRBJ2-7 NA TRBV19 14 NA TGTGCCAGTAGCCATTATGACAGAACCTACGAGCAGTACTTC CASSHYDRTYEQYF
TRBJ2-2 NA TRBV28 15 many TGTGCCAGCAGTCCCCTAGGTACGCGCACCGGGGAGCTGTTTTTT CASSPLGTRTGELFF
TRBJ2-3 TRBD1 TRBV7-8 18 many TGTGCCAGCAGCCCCGCGGGACAGGGAGGCATCAGAGCAGATACGCAGTATTTT CASSPAGQGGIRADTQYF
TRBJ1-6 TRBD1 TRBV10-3 17 once TGTGCCATCAGTCCAAGTATGGGAACCGGGACAGAGTCACCCCTCCACTTT CAISPSMGTGTESPLHF
TRBJ1-1 NA TRBV27 15 many TGTGCCAGCAGTCCGGGGACCTACATGAACACTGAAGCTTTCTTT CASSPGTYMNTEAFF
TRBJ2-1 TRBD2 TRBV10-2 15 many TGCGCCAGCAGTGAGGTAGCGGGAATCGCGAATGAGCAGTTCTTC CASSEVAGIANEQFF
TRBJ1-2 NA TRBV5-6 15 few TGTGCCAGCAGCTTGTTTTCAAAGACGGTCCATGACTACACCTTC CASSLFSKTVHDYTF
TRBJ1-1 NA TRBV11-2 16 NA TGTGCCAGCAGCACTGGAGTGGGGGCGGGGGGCACTGAAGCTTTCTTT CASSTGVGAGGTEAFF
TRBJ2-7 TRBD1 TRBV28 15 many TGTGCCAGCAGCTCCCCGACAGGGATCTCCTACGAGCAGTACTTC CASSSPTGISYEQYF
TRBJ1-1 NA TRBV30 17 many TGTGCCTGGAGTCCCTCCCCCGCACTCTGGGTGAACACTGAAGCTTTCTTT CAWSPSPALWVNTEAFF
TRBJ2-2 NA TRBV12-3/TRBV12-4 12 NA TGTGCCAGCTGCCTGGGTTGGGGGGAGCTGTTTTTT CASCLGWGELFF
TRBJ2-2 NA TRBV19 13 NA TGTGCCAGTAGTATAGTTAACACCGGGGAGCTGTTTTTT CASSIVNTGELFF
TRBJ1-2 NA TRBV20-1 12 NA TGCAGTGCTAGTCCCGGGGGGGATGGCTACACCTTC CSASPGGDGYTF
TRBJ2-7 NA TRBV6-1 14 few TGTGCCAGCAGTGAAGTGGGCCGAATCTACGAGCAGTACTTC CASSEVGRIYEQYF
TRBJ2-1 TRBD2 TRBV3-1 16 few TGTGCCAGCAGCACACCGGGACTAGCGGTAGCCGATGAGCAGTTCTTC CASSTPGLAVADEQFF
TRBJ1-2 NA TRBV20-1 14 few TGCAGTGCTAGAGTGGCCAGCGCGAACTATGGCTACACCTTC CSARVASANYGYTF
TRBJ2-7 NA TRBV7-9 13 many TGTGCCAGCAGCTCTATACAGGGTGGGGAGCAGTACTTC CASSSIQGGEQYF
TRBJ2-1 NA TRBV28 12 many TGTGCCAGCAGTTCCCGATTAGTTGAGCAGTTCTTC CASSSRLVEQFF
TRBJ2-5 NA TRBV5-1 14 few TGCGCCAGCAGCTTGGAGCACGGGGTTGAGACCCAGTACTTC CASSLEHGVETQYF
TRBJ2-3 NA TRBV20-1 15 many TGCAGTGCTAGAGACCCCCGGGGACGGGGAGATACGCAGTATTTT CSARDPRGRGDTQYF
TRBJ1-4 NA TRBV27 17 few TGTGCCAGCAGTCCCTTGACAGTGACAGCAACTAATGAAAAACTGTTTTTT CASSPLTVTATNEKLFF
TRBJ2-2 NA TRBV14 13 NA TGTGCCAGCAGCCAGACCCGTGGCGGGGAGCTGTTTTTT CASSQTRGGELFF
TRBJ2-5 TRBD2 TRBV12-3/TRBV12-4 13 many TGTGCCAGCAGTTCACTAGCGGCAGAGACCCAGTACTTC CASSSLAAETQYF
TRBJ2-2 NA TRBV24-1 15 many TGTGCCACCAGCAGACAGGACGCGAACACCGGGGAGCTGTTTTTT CATSRQDANTGELFF